This is a list of T cell receptor beta chains from one sample in a study of T cell changes during pregnancy in multiple sclerosis. Clones were sequenced by immunoSEQ multiplex PCR, and TCRdb holds only the in-frame ones, with some missing. The table shows approximately 50,000 clones, with approximately 93% occurring only once. The starting material was CD4+ T cells from peripheral blood mononuclear cells, obtained in the third trimester of pregnancy. These receptors all stem from a female donor with multiple sclerosis, enrolled in a pregnancy study. CDR3s include the opening cysteine and the closing phenylalanine or tryptophan. A D gene is named only where the DNA matches it firmly. The listing skips clone size in some rows; elsewhere it reads once, few, many or a size class.

d_call | j_call | clone_size | v_call | cdr3_aa | cdr3_nt
NA | TRBJ1-6 | NA | TRBV21-1 | CASSKVTGQLNNSPLHF | TGTGCCAGCAGCAAAGTAACGGGACAGTTGAATAATTCACCCCTCCACTTT
NA | TRBJ2-5 | NA | TRBV6-5 | CASSYRSGWGETQYF | TGTGCCAGCAGTTACCGAAGCGGGTGGGGAGAGACCCAGTACTTC
NA | TRBJ1-6 | NA | TRBV7-8 | CASSLYGKSNSPLHF | TGTGCCAGCAGCTTATACGGGAAGTCTAATTCACCCCTCCACTTT
NA | TRBJ1-1 | NA | TRBV2 | CASSESPNMNTEAFF | TGTGCCAGCAGTGAAAGCCCCAATATGAACACTGAAGCTTTCTTT
NA | TRBJ1-1 | NA | TRBV7-9 | CASSIQGPEAFF | TGTGCCAGCAGCATACAGGGTCCTGAAGCTTTCTTT
NA | TRBJ1-5 | NA | TRBV14 | CASSQALRRNSNQPQHF | TGTGCCAGCAGCCAAGCTCTCCGGCGGAATAGCAATCAGCCCCAGCATTTT
TRBD1 | TRBJ2-7 | NA | TRBV6-5 | CASRRTGGDHEQYF | TGTGCCAGCAGGCGGACAGGGGGGGACCACGAGCAGTACTTC
TRBD2 | TRBJ2-1 | NA | TRBV7-3 | CASSFTRTSGRSEQFF | TGTGCCAGCAGCTTTACACGGACTAGCGGGAGATCTGAGCAGTTCTTC
TRBD2 | TRBJ2-1 | NA | TRBV6-1 | CASSESRGRYNEQFF | TGTGCCAGCAGTGAAAGCCGCGGGAGATACAATGAGCAGTTCTTC
TRBD2 | TRBJ2-5 | NA | TRBV6-7 | CASRPLAGVGETQYF | TGTGCCAGCAGGCCCCTAGCGGGGGTGGGGGAGACCCAGTACTTC
NA | TRBJ1-1 | NA | TRBV7-2 | CASSRRGGAMNTEAFF | TGTGCCAGCAGCCGTAGAGGAGGGGCGATGAACACTGAAGCTTTCTTT
NA | TRBJ2-1 | NA | TRBV10-3 | CAISEKTRGTTAQFF | TGTGCCATCAGTGAGAAGACTAGGGGAACTACGGCGCAGTTCTTC
NA | TRBJ2-3 | NA | TRBV19 | CASSRTGSTDTQYF | TGTGCCAGTAGTAGGACGGGGAGCACAGATACGCAGTATTTT
TRBD1 | TRBJ2-2 | NA | TRBV7-9 | CASSWGQASGELFF | TGTGCCAGCAGCTGGGGACAGGCTAGCGGGGAGCTGTTTTTT
NA | TRBJ2-3 | NA | TRBV30 | CAWSVRADTQYF | TGTGCCTGGAGTGTTCGGGCAGATACGCAGTATTTT
TRBD1 | TRBJ2-2 | NA | TRBV2 | CASSTGTGPTGELFF | TGTGCCAGCAGTACCGGGACAGGGCCCACCGGGGAGCTGTTTTTT
NA | TRBJ1-1 | NA | TRBV28 | CASSFRGNTEAFF | TGTGCCAGCAGTTTCAGGGGGAACACTGAAGCTTTCTTT
NA | TRBJ1-1 | NA | TRBV5-1 | CASTSDSEAFF | TGCGCCAGCACCTCGGACAGTGAAGCTTTCTTT
TRBD1 | TRBJ1-2 | few | TRBV6-1 | CASSLTGTYGYTF | TGTGCCAGCAGCCTGACAGGGACCTATGGCTACACCTTC
TRBD2 | TRBJ2-3 | once | TRBV18 | CASSPAPTSGRGTDTQYF | TGTGCCAGCTCACCGGCGCCGACTAGCGGGAGGGGCACAGATACGCAGTATTTT
TRBD1 | TRBJ2-5 | NA | TRBV18 | CASSPRPPTGTQETQYF | TGTGCCAGCTCACCTCGGCCGCCGACAGGGACGCAAGAGACCCAGTACTTC
NA | TRBJ2-5 | NA | TRBV7-9 | CASSPPRRFGETQYF | TGTGCCAGCAGCCCACCCAGGAGGTTCGGGGAGACCCAGTACTTC
TRBD2 | TRBJ2-7 | NA | TRBV13 | CASSGELAGGGGEQYF | TGTGCCAGCAGCGGAGAACTAGCGGGAGGGGGTGGCGAGCAGTACTTC
NA | TRBJ1-4 | NA | TRBV6-6 | CASSLQATNEKLFF | TGTGCCAGCAGTTTACAAGCAACTAATGAAAAACTGTTTTTT
NA | TRBJ2-7 | NA | TRBV13 | CASSPLGGGLESSYEQYF | TGTGCCAGCAGCCCGCTAGGGGGGGGCCTGGAGAGCTCCTACGAGCAGTACTTC
TRBD1 | TRBJ1-3 | once | TRBV6-6 | CASSPGQGSAGNTIYF | TGTGCCAGCAGCCCGGGACAGGGTAGCGCTGGAAACACCATATATTTT
TRBD1 | TRBJ1-2 | NA | TRBV28 | CASTRPRTGISYGYTF | TGTGCCAGCACACGTCCCAGGACAGGGATTAGTTATGGCTACACCTTC
TRBD1 | TRBJ2-6 | NA | TRBV7-6 | CASSLEAGGAGANVLTF | TGTGCCAGCAGCCTGGAGGCAGGGGGCGCCGGGGCCAACGTCCTGACTTTC
NA | TRBJ2-3 | NA | TRBV7-8 | CASLPGPQKTRSWTDTQYF | TGTGCCAGCCTCCCCGGCCCCCAAAAGACTAGATCGTGGACAGATACGCAGTATTTT
NA | TRBJ2-7 | NA | TRBV29-1 | CSVGPPPGAQPNEQYF | TGCAGCGTTGGGCCTCCCCCAGGGGCCCAGCCAAACGAGCAGTACTTC
TRBD1 | TRBJ1-4 | NA | TRBV2 | CASSAYRGSNEKLFF | TGTGCCAGCAGTGCCTACAGGGGAAGTAATGAAAAACTGTTTTTT
NA | TRBJ1-5 | NA | TRBV6-1 | CASSERDNQPQHF | TGTGCCAGCAGTGAAAGAGACAATCAGCCCCAGCATTTT
TRBD2 | TRBJ2-3 | NA | TRBV9 | CASSARAGGPTDTQYF | TGTGCCAGCAGCGCCCGAGCGGGGGGGCCGACAGATACGCAGTATTTT
TRBD2 | TRBJ2-7 | NA | TRBV27 | CASRTGTSGTYEQYF | TGTGCCAGCAGGACCGGGACTAGCGGGACCTACGAGCAGTACTTC
TRBD1 | TRBJ1-3 | NA | TRBV28 | CASSPPGQLISGNTIYF | TGTGCCAGCAGTCCTCCGGGACAGTTAATCTCTGGAAACACCATATATTTT
TRBD1 | TRBJ1-1 | NA | TRBV6-6 | CASSRGTGDRRTEAFF | TGTGCCAGCAGTCGCGGGACAGGGGATAGAAGGACTGAAGCTTTCTTT
NA | TRBJ1-1 | once | TRBV11-3 | CASSPRQTNTEAFF | TGTGCCAGCAGCCCGCGGCAGACGAACACTGAAGCTTTCTTT
TRBD2 | TRBJ2-3 | NA | TRBV5-1 | CASSLELAGADTQYF | TGCGCCAGCAGCTTGGAACTAGCGGGCGCAGATACGCAGTATTTT
NA | TRBJ2-3 | NA | TRBV2 | CASTSDTDTQYF | TGTGCCAGCACTAGCGACACAGATACGCAGTATTTT